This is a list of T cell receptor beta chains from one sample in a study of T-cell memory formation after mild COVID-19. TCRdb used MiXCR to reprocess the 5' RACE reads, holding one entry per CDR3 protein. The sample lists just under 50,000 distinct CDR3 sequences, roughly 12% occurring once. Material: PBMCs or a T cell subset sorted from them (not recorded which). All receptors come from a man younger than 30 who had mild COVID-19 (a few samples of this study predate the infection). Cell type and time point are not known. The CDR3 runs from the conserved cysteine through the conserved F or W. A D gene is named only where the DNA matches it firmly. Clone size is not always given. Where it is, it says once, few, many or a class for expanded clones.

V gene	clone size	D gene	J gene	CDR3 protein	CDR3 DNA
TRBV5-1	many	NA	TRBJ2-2	CASKDTGELFF	TGCGCCAGCAAGGACACCGGGGAGCTGTTTTTT
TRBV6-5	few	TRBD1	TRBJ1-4	CASSYRGHRGEKLFF	TGTGCCAGCAGTTACAGGGGGCATCGGGGTGAAAAACTGTTTTTT
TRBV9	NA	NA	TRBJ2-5	CASSAGGGLIGETQYF	TGTGCCAGCAGCGCCGGAGGGGGCTTGATCGGAGAGACCCAGTACTTC
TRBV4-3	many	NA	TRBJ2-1	CASSRYTTNEQFF	TGCGCCAGCAGCAGATATACGACCAATGAGCAGTTCTTC
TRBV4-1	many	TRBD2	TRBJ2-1	CASSGTSGEQFF	TGCGCCAGCAGCGGAACTAGCGGGGAGCAGTTCTTC
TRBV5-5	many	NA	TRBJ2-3	CASSPDTDTQYF	TGTGCCAGCAGCCCTGACACAGATACGCAGTATTTT
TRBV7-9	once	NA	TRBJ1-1	CASSRVANTEAFF	TGTGCCAGCTCCAGGGTGGCGAACACTGAAGCTTTCTTT
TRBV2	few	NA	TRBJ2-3	CASSEEQSTDTQYF	TGTGCCAGCAGTGAAGAGCAGTCCACAGATACGCAGTATTTT
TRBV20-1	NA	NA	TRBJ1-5	CSATGTILPPQHF	TGCAGTGCTACCGGGACCATCCTCCCGCCCCAGCATTTT
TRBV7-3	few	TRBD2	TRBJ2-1	CASSLGLAGRNEQFF	TGTGCCAGCAGCTTAGGACTAGCGGGGAGAAATGAGCAGTTCTTC
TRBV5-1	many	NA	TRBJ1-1	CASSSTASNTEAFF	TGCGCCAGCAGCTCGACAGCGTCAAACACTGAAGCTTTCTTT
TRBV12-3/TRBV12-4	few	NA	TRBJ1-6	CASSFLPGSNSPLHF	TGTGCCAGCAGTTTCCTCCCAGGTTCCAATTCACCCCTCCACTTT
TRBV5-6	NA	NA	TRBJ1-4	CASSLGATPAPDF	TGTGCCAGCAGCTTGGGGGCCACCCCGGCCCCCGATTTT
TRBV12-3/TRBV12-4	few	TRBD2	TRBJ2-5	CASSRSGGGETQYF	TGTGCCAGCAGTAGGAGCGGGGGCGGGGAGACCCAGTACTTC
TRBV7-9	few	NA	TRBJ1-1	CASSSRDMNTEAFF	TGTGCCAGCAGCTCAAGGGACATGAACACTGAAGCTTTCTTT
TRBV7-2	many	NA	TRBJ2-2	CASRSRPGSGELFF	TGTGCCAGCAGGTCTCGCCCAGGGTCCGGGGAGCTGTTTTTT
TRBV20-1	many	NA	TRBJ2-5	CSARGSREETQYF	TGCAGTGCTAGGGGTAGCCGCGAGGAGACCCAGTACTTC
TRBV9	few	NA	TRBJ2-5	CASSVEGGWQTQYF	TGTGCCAGCAGCGTAGAGGGGGGCTGGCAGACCCAGTACTTC
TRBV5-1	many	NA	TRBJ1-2	CASSLDTEGGGYTF	TGCGCCAGCAGCTTGGACACCGAAGGAGGTGGCTACACCTTC
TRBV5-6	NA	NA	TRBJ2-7	CASSRPESGPYEQYF	TGTGCCAGCAGCCGCCCGGAGAGCGGTCCCTACGAGCAGTACTTC
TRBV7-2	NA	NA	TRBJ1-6	CASSFGPGRISPLHF	TGTGCCAGCAGCTTCGGCCCGGGCCGGATTTCACCCCTCCACTTT
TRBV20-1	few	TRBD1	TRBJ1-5	CSAGGGSQPQHF	TGCAGTGCTGGAGGGGGCTCTCAGCCCCAGCATTTT
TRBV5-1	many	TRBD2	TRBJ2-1	CASSLRLAGDEQFF	TGCGCCAGCAGCCTGAGACTAGCGGGGGATGAGCAGTTCTTC
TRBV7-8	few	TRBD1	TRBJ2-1	CASSLVRGRGKYNEQFF	TGTGCCAGCAGCTTAGTAAGGGGCAGGGGGAAATACAATGAGCAGTTCTTC
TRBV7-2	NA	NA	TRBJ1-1	CASSLDYSNTEAFF	TGTGCCAGCAGCTTAGATTACTCGAACACTGAAGCTTTCTTT
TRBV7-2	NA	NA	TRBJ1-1	CASSLSQQNTEAFF	TGTGCCAGCAGCTTAAGTCAGCAGAACACTGAAGCTTTCTTT
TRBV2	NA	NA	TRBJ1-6	CASSGNSPLHF	TGTGCCAGCAGTGGTAATTCACCCCTCCACTTT
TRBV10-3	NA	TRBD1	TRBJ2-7	CAISGGTGSNEQYF	TGTGCCATCAGTGGAGGGACAGGGTCGAATGAGCAGTACTTC
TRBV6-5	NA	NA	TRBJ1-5	CASQGHHNQPQHF	TGTGCCAGCCAGGGACACCACAATCAGCCCCAGCATTTT
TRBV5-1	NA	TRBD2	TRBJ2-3	CASSFQTSGVTDTQYF	TGCGCCAGCAGCTTCCAGACTAGCGGCGTCACAGATACGCAGTATTTT
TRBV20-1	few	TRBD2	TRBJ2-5	CSAETSGGAETQYF	TGCAGTGCTGAGACTAGCGGGGGGGCGGAGACCCAGTACTTC
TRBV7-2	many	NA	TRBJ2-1	CASSPLHSGSQFF	TGTGCCAGCAGCCCCCTCCATAGCGGCAGCCAGTTCTTC
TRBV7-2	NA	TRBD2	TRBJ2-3	CASTRLGGVVTDTQYF	TGTGCCAGCACCCGGCTCGGGGGGGTCGTCACAGATACGCAGTATTTT
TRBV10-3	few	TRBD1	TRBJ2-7	CAISPGTENEQYF	TGTGCCATCAGTCCCGGGACAGAAAACGAGCAGTACTTC
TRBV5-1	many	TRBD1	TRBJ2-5	CASSRGQGEETQYF	TGCGCCAGCAGCCGTGGACAGGGGGAAGAGACCCAGTACTTC
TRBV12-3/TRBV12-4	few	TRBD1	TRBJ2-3	CASSIRDRDFADTQYF	TGTGCCAGCAGTATCCGGGACAGGGATTTCGCAGATACGCAGTATTTT
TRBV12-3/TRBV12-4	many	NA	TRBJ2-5	CASRPPRGAPTQETQYF	TGTGCCAGCAGACCCCCCCGCGGGGCTCCTACTCAAGAGACCCAGTACTTC
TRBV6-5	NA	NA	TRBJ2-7	CASSYSGGGTLYEQYF	TGTGCCAGCAGTTACTCAGGTGGCGGGACACTCTACGAGCAGTACTTC
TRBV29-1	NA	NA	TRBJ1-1	CSAEDGMNTEAFF	TGCAGCGCGGAAGACGGGATGAACACTGAAGCTTTCTTT
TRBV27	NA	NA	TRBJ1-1	CASSLQGITEAFF	TGTGCCAGCAGTTTACAGGGTATTACTGAAGCTTTCTTT
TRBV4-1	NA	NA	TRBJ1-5	CASSLHFNQPQHF	TGCGCCAGCAGCCTTCACTTCAATCAGCCCCAGCATTTT
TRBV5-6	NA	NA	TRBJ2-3	CASSLASRDTQYF	TGTGCCAGCAGCTTGGCAAGTAGAGATACGCAGTATTTT
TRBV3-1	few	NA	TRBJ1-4	CASSQVGATNEKLFF	TGTGCCAGCAGCCAAGTGGGGGCAACTAATGAAAAACTGTTTTTT
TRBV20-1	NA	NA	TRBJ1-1	CSASMDGTNTEAFF	TGCAGTGCTAGTATGGACGGAACGAACACTGAAGCTTTCTTT
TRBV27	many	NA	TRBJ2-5	CASKTMAVQETQYF	TGTGCCAGCAAAACGATGGCAGTCCAAGAGACCCAGTACTTC
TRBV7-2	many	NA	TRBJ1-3	CASSFQFGAGNTIYF	TGTGCCAGCAGCTTCCAGTTTGGGGCTGGAAACACCATATATTTT
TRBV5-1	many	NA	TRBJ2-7	CASSPGPLSNYEQYF	TGCGCCAGCAGCCCCGGCCCCCTCTCGAATTACGAGCAGTACTTC
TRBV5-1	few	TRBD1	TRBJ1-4	CASSSTGGNLEKLFF	TGCGCCAGCAGCTCTACAGGGGGGAACCTTGAAAAACTGTTTTTT
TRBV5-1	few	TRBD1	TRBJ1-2	CASSPGQGVTYGYTF	TGCGCCAGCAGCCCGGGACAGGGAGTGACGTATGGCTACACCTTC
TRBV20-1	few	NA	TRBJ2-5	CSATKATQYF	TGCAGTGCTACTAAGGCGACCCAGTACTTC
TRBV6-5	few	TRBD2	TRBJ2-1	CASSYAHGGVDEQFF	TGTGCCAGCAGTTACGCCCACGGGGGGGTCGATGAGCAGTTCTTC
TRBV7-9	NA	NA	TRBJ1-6	CASSPLQGGNSPLHF	TGTGCCAGCAGCCCACTCCAGGGAGGAAATTCACCCCTCCACTTT
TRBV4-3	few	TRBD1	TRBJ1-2	CASSQETGTAYGYTF	TGCGCCAGCAGCCAGGAGACTGGGACAGCCTATGGCTACACCTTC
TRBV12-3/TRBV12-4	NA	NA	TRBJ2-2	CASSLALGQLVTGELFF	TGTGCCAGCAGTTTAGCGCTAGGACAGCTGGTCACCGGGGAGCTGTTTTTT